The 10 T cell receptor beta chains listed next were all sequenced from one sample in a study of CD4 T cells in relation to SARS-CoV-2 and coronaviruses. The method was immunoSEQ multiplex PCR; TCRdb's version includes in-frame clones alone and lacks a portion of them. The data hold around 62,000 clones, with roughly 93% observed a single time. CD4+ T cells from unexposed donors were obtained before the COVID-19 pandemic (2011-2018). Input material: naive CD4+ T cells from PBMCs. Subset indicated: naive CD4+ T cells isolated by negative enrichment. All receptors come from a human donor in good health.

This chain uses TRBV12-3 or TRBV12-4 with TRBJ2-7; TRBD1 matches 9 bases. V was clipped by 6 bases and J by 4 bases; unmatched bases: 4. The CDR3 is 13 residues long. For the CDR3, the DNA is TGTGCCAGCAGGGGACAGGGCAGTTACGAGCAGTACTTC. Translation: CASRGQGSYEQYF.

The chain employs TRBV5-6 and TRBJ1-6; 7 nucleotides agree with TRBD1. This CDR3 region has 14 residues. With V trimmed by 2 bases and J by 8 bases, 4 bases remained unmatched. The germline CDR1 and CDR2 sequences are SGHDT and YYEEEE. The CDR3 DNA follows: TGTGCCAGCAGCTTCGCACAGGGGTATTCACCCCTCCACTTT. This codes for CASSFAQGYSPLHF.

The table lists this clone with a count of one. The V and J genes are TRBV6-5 and TRBJ2-7, with 14 bases matching TRBD2. This CDR3 has 15 residues. V dropped 6 bases and J dropped 5; count of bases not matched to a gene: 6. Germline values: CDR1 MNHEY, CDR2 SVGAGI. The CDR3: CASSPGLAGGDEQYF. Here the CDR3 DNA reads TGTGCCAGCAGCCCCGGACTAGCGGGAGGAGACGAGCAGTACTTC.

The chain couples TRBV18 to TRBJ2-3, with 10 bases fitting TRBD2. V trimming: 5 bases; J trimming: 1 base; junction bases outside the gene matches: 0. Germline values: CDR1 KGHSH, CDR2 LQKENI. The CDR3 loop spans 14 amino acids. The CDR3 DNA reads as TGTGCCAGCTCAGGGACTAGCGGCACAGATACGCAGTATTTT. Translated: CASSGTSGTDTQYF.

The rearrangement uses TRBV19 and TRBJ1-4; D is ambiguous. CDR3 length equals 17 residues. The V end was cut by 5 bases, the J end by 0 bases, with 16 bases between. CDR1 and CDR2 from the germline V gene are LNHDA and SQIVND (reference sequence). DNA for the CDR3: TGTGCCAGTAGTGTCCCTCGGGTTAAGGCAACTAATGAAAAACTGTTTTTT. Protein: CASSVPRVKATNEKLFF.

This clone was detected a few times. V is TRBV7-3 and J is TRBJ2-3; D is undetermined. The germline V gene encodes CDR1 SGHTA and CDR2 FQGTGA. This CDR3 comprises 14 residues. Trimming shortened V by 2 bases and J by 1 base, and 7 bases separated the two germline ends. The CDR3 here is CASSLLTRTDTQYF. The CDR3 DNA reads as TGTGCCAGCAGCTTATTAACGCGCACAGATACGCAGTATTTT.

The V and J genes are TRBV27 and TRBJ2-1; TRBD1 matches at 10 bases. J lost 7 bases, V lost 2 bases, and 5 bases had no gene match. The germline V gene has CDR1 MNHEY and CDR2 SMNVEV (reference sequence). This CDR3 has 15 residues. The CDR3 DNA reads as TGTGCCAGCAGTTTAGTCGACAGGGGGCGTAATGAGCAGTTCTTC. It translates to CASSLVDRGRNEQFF.

The J gene is TRBJ1-6, the V gene TRBV5-5, with D tentatively TRBD1 (6 bases). CDR1 and CDR2 from the germline V gene are SGHKS and YYEKEE (reference sequence). The CDR3 covers 14 residues. The V end lost 4 bases, the J end lost 7 bases, and 12 bases lay between the germline ends. The CDR3 DNA sequence: TGTGCCAGCAGCGCCGACAGGCCAAATTCACCCCTCCACTTT. Protein sequence: CASSADRPNSPLHF.

The rearrangement links TRBV5-8 to TRBJ2-3; D not certain. The CDR3 loop spans 15 amino acids. Germline lookup yields CDR1 SGHTS and CDR2 YDEGEE. The ends were cut back, 3 bases at V and 2 bases at J, with 13 bases in the middle. Written as DNA, the CDR3 is TGTGCCAGCAGCTGGTTGGGCACTTCCACAGATACGCAGTATTTT. Translation gives CASSWLGTSTDTQYF.

J is TRBJ2-7 and V is TRBV9; 9 bases map to TRBD2. Germline V gene sequence: CDR1 SGDLS, CDR2 YYNGEE. V was clipped by 2 bases and J by 3 bases; unmatched bases: 0. This CDR3 spans 13 amino acids. The DNA of the CDR3 is TGTGCCAGCAGCGTGACTAGCGGCTACGAGCAGTACTTC. This translates into CASSVTSGYEQYF.